These 9 T cell receptor beta chains were sequenced from one sample in a study of blood T cells in healthy people across ages. With a J-beta primer mix and a sample-barcoded 5' primer, a second PCR ran about 7 to 12 cycles. TCRdb independently ran MiXCR on the 5' RACE reads; one entry per CDR3 protein. Among 1.2 million to 1.5 million distinct CDR3 sequences listed, roughly 59% were seen once. The source material was blood. The receptors were gathered from a man younger than 35 in good health.

The rearrangement joins TRBV4-1 to TRBJ2-7; 7 bases fit TRBD1. CDR1 is MGHRA, CDR2 YSYEKL, per germline. V dropped 1 base and J dropped 0; count of bases not matched to a gene: 6. This CDR3 contains 16 residues. The CDR3 DNA reads TGCGCCAGCAGCCAAGCGACAGGGCCGAGCTCCTACGAGCAGTACTTC. Translating gives CASSQATGPSSYEQYF.

The V call is TRBV28, the J call TRBJ2-7; a weak D match, TRBD1 (6 bases). Germline lookup yields CDR1 MDHEN and CDR2 SYDVKM. Trimming shortened V by 6 bases and J by 3 bases, and 15 bases separated the two germline ends. CDR3 length: 14 residues. The CDR3 loop is CASRATGTYYEQYF. DNA for the CDR3: TGTGCCAGCAGAGCTACAGGGACCTACTACGAGCAGTACTTC.

The rearrangement uses TRBV11-2 and TRBJ2-5; the D is unclear. V was cut by 5 bases and J by 0 bases, with 10 bases left in between. This CDR3 comprises 14 residues. Germline V lookup: CDR1 SGHAT, CDR2 FQNNGV. The DNA for the CDR3 is TGTGCCAGCAGCCCCGGGTACCACCAAGAGACCCAGTACTTC. It translates to CASSPGYHQETQYF.

This chain uses TRBV6-1 with TRBJ1-2, with 7 bases matching TRBD1. The germline CDR1 and CDR2 sequences are MNHNS and SASEGT. The V and J ends lost 4 bases and 4 bases, in that order; junction bases with no gene match: 12. The CDR3 runs 16 residues. In nucleotides, the CDR3 is TGTGCCAGCAGTGTTTCCACAGGGGTGGATCGCTATGGCTACACCTTC. It translates to CASSVSTGVDRYGYTF.

This clonotype was detected only once. The chain links TRBV29-1 to TRBJ2-5; the D call may be TRBD1 or TRBD2 (6 bases each). Germline CDR1 SQVTM, CDR2 ANQGSEA. The V gene lost 6 bases and the J gene lost 9 bases, with 17 bases spanning the gap. The CDR3 covers 12 residues. In DNA form, the CDR3 reads TGCAGCGTGTATGACAGGTGGGGGGCCCAGTACTTC. It specifies CSVYDRWGAQYF.

This clonotype turned up a few times. V usage is TRBV9 and J usage is TRBJ2-2; no clear D gene. The V gene lost 6 bases and the J gene lost 6 bases, with 9 bases spanning the gap. This CDR3 comprises 12 residues. From germline, CDR1 is SGDLS and CDR2 YYNGEE. In DNA form, the CDR3 reads TGTGCCAGCAACGATGTATCCGGGGAGCTGTTTTTT. Amino acid sequence: CASNDVSGELFF.

This clonotype was detected a few times. The chain uses TRBV7-2 and TRBJ2-7, with D perhaps TRBD2 (5 bases). Germline-derived CDR1 and CDR2 are SGHTA and FQGNSA. The CDR3 is 13 residues long. Trimming took off 3 bases at V and 6 bases at J, with 12 bases between the two ends. The CDR3: CASSLGGYGEQYF. CDR3 bases: TGTGCCAGCAGCTTGGGCGGGTATGGCGAGCAGTACTTC.

In DNA form, the CDR3 reads TGTGCCAACCGTTTTAGTATTCCGTACGAGCAGTACTTC. Protein product: CANRFSIPYEQYF. This sequence joins TRBV25-1 and TRBJ2-7; D gene ambiguous. Trimming stripped 10 bases from V and 4 bases from J, with 17 bases between. The CDR3 runs to 13 residues. Germline V gives CDR1 MGHDK, CDR2 SYGVNS.

This chain links TRBV5-1 with TRBJ1-1; 8 bases are shared with TRBD1. The J segment lost 7 bases and the V segment lost 4 bases, leaving 9 bases of the junction unmatched. Germline V gene data show CDR1 as SGHRS and CDR2 as YFSETQ. The CDR3 consists of 14 residues. CDR3 sequence (DNA): TGCGCCAGCAGCGGTGGACAGGGTCCCCATGAAGCTTTCTTT. Translation gives CASSGGQGPHEAFF.